This TCR beta chain was documented in a study of blood T cells in healthy people across ages. Study-level background: About one barcoded TCR beta cDNA was captured per two T cells.

Points from the study as a whole: Long-lived and aged donors differed, with more naive CD4+ cells and higher diversity in the long-lived.

Trimming shortened V by 2 bases and J by 8 bases, and 9 bases separated the two germline ends. CDR3 length: 12 residues. Germline V gives CDR1 MDHEN, CDR2 SYDVKM. As for this clonotype: What it binds is not known.

Sample-barcoded 5' priming and a J-beta primer mix drove a second PCR of roughly 6 to 12 cycles. TCRdb re-analysed the 5' RACE reads in MiXCR, keeping a single row per CDR3 protein. The sample yields 2 million or so distinct CDR3 sequences, approximately 50% seen once. Specimen: blood. The clonotype originates from a woman in her 40s in good health. This chain uses TRBV28 with TRBJ1-2, with unresolved D. CDR3 loop: CASSLTAGGYTF. CDR3 DNA sequence: TGTGCCAGCAGTTTAACAGCTGGGGGCTACACCTTC.